These 14 T cell receptor beta chains were all obtained from the same sample, sequenced in a study of blood T cell repertoires in COVID-19. Profiled with immunoSEQ multiplex PCR; TCRdb holds only in-frame clones, not every one. The sample includes some 120,000 clones, 84% of them seen just once. Material for sequencing was peripheral blood. These receptors all stem from a human donor in a cohort sampled during active COVID-19.

The rearrangement uses TRBV7-9 and TRBJ1-3, with D perhaps TRBD1 (6 bases). Trimming took 5 bases from V and 0 from J, leaving 17 bases between them. CDR3 length: 17 residues. Per the germline V gene, CDR1 is SEHNR and CDR2 is FQNEAQ (reference sequence). The chain's CDR3 is CASSLQPTGNSGNTIYF. DNA for the CDR3: TGTGCCAGCAGCCTTCAACCTACAGGGAACTCTGGAAACACCATATATTTT.

J is TRBJ1-6 and V is TRBV7-6, with a tentative D call TRBD1 (5 bases). V was clipped by 3 bases and J by 1 base, with 10 bases between them. Germline V gene data show CDR1 as SGHVS and CDR2 as FNYEAQ. The CDR3 length is 16 residues. CDR3 DNA: TGTGCCAGCAGCTTGGCAGGGAGGTCCTATAATTCACCCCTCCACTTT. Its protein product is CASSLAGRSYNSPLHF.

The chain is built from TRBV6-4 and TRBJ1-1; D is perhaps TRBD1 (6 bases). The CDR3 has 13 amino acids. The germline V and J ends were trimmed by 6 bases and 1 base, with 9 bases remaining between them. The germline CDR1 and CDR2 sequences are MRHNA and SNTAGT. CDR3 residues: CASRLTGNTEAFF. The CDR3 DNA is TGTGCCAGCAGACTGACAGGGAACACTGAAGCTTTCTTT.

The rearrangement joins TRBV19 to TRBJ2-5; D gene unclear. The V gene's germline CDR1 is LNHDA and CDR2 SQIVND (reference sequence). The CDR3 runs 14 residues. The V end was cut by 2 bases, the J end by 5 bases, with 12 bases between. CDR3 coding DNA: TGTGCCAGTAGTATATTGAGTTTTCCGGAGACCCAGTACTTC. Amino acid sequence: CASSILSFPETQYF.

This rearrangement joins TRBV5-1 to TRBJ2-7; maybe TRBD2 (6 bases). The CDR3 totals 18 residues. Germline-derived CDR1 and CDR2 are SGHRS and YFSETQ. Trimming shortened V by 1 base and J by 0 bases, and 20 bases separated the two germline ends. The CDR3 bases are TGCGCCAGCAGCTTGAGAGCCTTGGGACTTACCCTCTCCTACGAGCAGTACTTC. It translates to CASSLRALGLTLSYEQYF. The complete variable domain, with remaining parts taken from reference TRBV5-1 and TRBJ2-7, reads KAGVTQTPRYLIKTRGQQVTLSCSPISGHRSVSWYQQTPGQGLQFLFEYFSETQRNKGNFPGRFSGRQFSNSRSEMNVSTLELGDSALYLCASSLRALGLTLSYEQYFGPGTRLTVT.

The J gene is TRBJ1-3, the V gene TRBV12-3 or TRBV12-4; D unresolved. V was cut by 11 bases and J by 3 bases, with 11 bases left in between. The CDR3 extends over 12 amino acids. DNA of the CDR3: TGTGCCGGCCGCGGGAGTGGAAACACCATATATTTT. It yields the protein CAGRGSGNTIYF.

The chain uses TRBV9 and TRBJ2-3, with D perhaps TRBD2 (5 bases). The germline gives CDR1 SGDLS, CDR2 YYNGEE. This CDR3 region has 16 residues. V dropped 0 bases and J dropped 2 bases, with 13 bases sitting between them. CDR3 protein: CASSVASRISTDTQYF. CDR3 DNA sequence: TGTGCCAGCAGCGTAGCTAGCCGGATCTCCACAGATACGCAGTATTTT.

The gene calls are TRBV27 and TRBJ2-7, with D perhaps matching TRBD2 (6 bases). Trimming took off 2 bases at V and 2 bases at J, with 16 bases between the two ends. The length of the CDR3 is 16 residues. Germline V gene data show CDR1 as MNHEY and CDR2 as SMNVEV (reference sequence). The CDR3 DNA reads as TGTGCCAGCAGTTTAAATGGGGACTGGAGTACCTACGAGCAGTACTTC. The encoded protein is CASSLNGDWSTYEQYF.

This chain links TRBV14 with TRBJ2-6; D possibly corresponds to TRBD1 (6 bases). The V gene lost 8 bases and the J gene lost 4 bases, with 12 bases spanning the gap. Germline V gives CDR1 SGHDN, CDR2 FVKESK. This CDR3 comprises 14 residues. This CDR3 reads CASQARGGANVLTF. Here the CDR3 DNA reads TGTGCCAGCCAAGCCAGGGGCGGGGCCAACGTCCTGACTTTC.

The rearrangement uses TRBV6-5 and TRBJ1-6, with a weak D call TRBD1 (5 bases). Germline CDR1 reads MNHEY; CDR2 reads SVGAGI. The CDR3 spans 14 residues. Trimming left V 2 bases short and J 6 bases short, with 8 bases between. The CDR3 DNA follows: TGTGCCAGCAGTTACCAGGGCTTTAATTCACCCCTCCACTTT. As protein: CASSYQGFNSPLHF.

V and J are TRBV5-5 and TRBJ2-1, with 8 bases identical to TRBD1. Unmatched junction bases numbered 11, after V lost 1 base and J lost 8 bases. CDR3 size: 16 residues. The germline V gene has CDR1 SGHKS and CDR2 YYEKEE (reference sequence). CDR3 bases: TGTGCCAGCAGCTTGCAGCCCGGGACAGGTTTCGATGAGCAGTTCTTC. Amino acids: CASSLQPGTGFDEQFF.

The chain recombines TRBV28 with TRBJ2-7; D is possibly TRBD1 (5 bases). The V and J ends lost 3 bases and 4 bases respectively, with 19 bases between them. There are 16 residues in the CDR3. Per the germline V gene, CDR1 is MDHEN and CDR2 is SYDVKM. In nucleotides, the CDR3 is TGTGCCAGCAGTTTGCCCATCGGCAGGGTCAGGTACGAGCAGTACTTC. Amino acid sequence: CASSLPIGRVRYEQYF.

The V call is TRBV5-5, the J call TRBJ1-3; possible D gene TRBD1, 5 bases. The CDR3 covers 15 residues. Per germline, CDR1 SGHKS and CDR2 YYEKEE (reference sequence). Trimming took 0 bases from V and 2 from J, leaving 9 bases between them. In DNA, the CDR3 is TGTGCCAGCAGCTTGGAGGGGAAAGCTGGAAACACCATATATTTT. This translates into CASSLEGKAGNTIYF.

V is TRBV9 and J is TRBJ1-1; 11 bases are a match to TRBD1. Germline loops: CDR1 SGDLS, CDR2 YYNGEE. CDR3 length: 15 amino acids. The trim removed 3 bases at V and 4 bases at J, leaving 5 bases unmatched. This CDR3 is CASSASGTGGTEAFF. The CDR3 region has the DNA TGTGCCAGCAGCGCCTCCGGGACAGGGGGCACTGAAGCTTTCTTT.